A selection of T cell receptor beta chains follows, all from one sample in a study of identical twins. In TCRdb, the 5' RACE reads were re-called with MiXCR into one record per CDR3 protein. This table has around 280,000 distinct CDR3 sequences, 6.5% to 9.5% appearing once. The data were also submitted as part of a second study, on yellow fever vaccine responses in identical twins.

The sequencing input was memory (CD45RO+) T cells sorted from blood. The receptors were gathered from a young woman in good health. Each CDR3 is given with its conserved first and last residue. The D gene is left open where the match is weak. Clone size is not always given. Where it is, it says once, few, many or a class for expanded clones.

cdr3_aa cdr3_nt clone_size j_call v_call d_call
CASSLGQGYGYNF TGCGCCAGCAGCTTGGGGCAGGGGTATGGCTACAACTTC many TRBJ1-2 TRBV5-1 .
CASSILRTGNTDTQYF TGTGCCAGTAGTATACTTCGGACAGGGAACACAGATACGCAGTATTTT . TRBJ2-3 TRBV19 TRBD1
CASSSAGTSGNEQFF TGCGCCAGCAGCTCGGCCGGGACTAGCGGGAATGAGCAGTTCTTC many TRBJ2-1 TRBV5-1 TRBD2
CATTSGLNYGYTF TGTGCCACCACGAGCGGACTGAACTATGGCTACACCTTC few TRBJ1-2 TRBV19 .
CASSRGLAGYYEQYF TGTGCCAGCAGTCGGGGACTAGCGGGATACTACGAGCAGTACTTC few TRBJ2-7 TRBV28 TRBD2
CASSQASGLAGGNTGELFF TGCGCCAGCAGCCAAGCTTCGGGACTAGCGGGGGGAAACACCGGGGAGCTGTTTTTT . TRBJ2-2 TRBV4-1 TRBD2
CASSFRRARGNEQFF TGTGCCAGCAGTTTCCGGAGGGCCAGGGGAAATGAGCAGTTCTTC . TRBJ2-1 TRBV12-3/TRBV12-4 .
CATSSIPGAGANVLTF TGTGCCACCAGCTCAATCCCGGGGGCTGGGGCCAACGTCCTGACTTTC . TRBJ2-6 TRBV15 .
CASSLRELASDTQYF TGTGCCAGCAGTCTTCGGGAGCTAGCCTCAGATACGCAGTATTTT many TRBJ2-3 TRBV12-3/TRBV12-4 .
CASSRGFGGHLGDTGELFF TGTGCCAGCAGCCGAGGTTTCGGCGGCCACCTCGGGGACACCGGGGAGCTGTTTTTT many TRBJ2-2 TRBV12-3/TRBV12-4 .
CASSRNGGNAGNTIYF TGTGCCAGCAGCCGGAACGGGGGCAACGCTGGAAACACCATATATTTT . TRBJ1-3 TRBV4-2 .
CASSYPGRSTEAFF TGTGCCAGCAGTTACCCGGGGAGATCCACTGAAGCTTTCTTT many TRBJ1-1 TRBV6-2/TRBV6-3 .
CASSPSLTDTQYF TGTGCCAGCAGCCCTTCTCTCACAGATACGCAGTATTTT . TRBJ2-3 TRBV7-3 .
CASSQEKQGSGNTEAFF TGTGCCAGCAGCCAAGAAAAGCAGGGGTCGGGGAACACTGAAGCTTTCTTT . TRBJ1-1 TRBV3-1 .
CASSQGVLAGGQETQYF TGCGCCAGCAGCCAAGGGGTGCTAGCGGGGGGCCAAGAGACCCAGTACTTC few TRBJ2-5 TRBV4-1 TRBD2
CASSLTWTGSYEQYF TGCGCCAGCAGCTTAACTTGGACAGGCTCCTACGAGCAGTACTTC . TRBJ2-7 TRBV5-1 TRBD1
CASSEGESNYGYTF TGTGCCAGCAGTGAAGGTGAATCTAACTATGGCTACACCTTC . TRBJ1-2 TRBV12-3/TRBV12-4 .